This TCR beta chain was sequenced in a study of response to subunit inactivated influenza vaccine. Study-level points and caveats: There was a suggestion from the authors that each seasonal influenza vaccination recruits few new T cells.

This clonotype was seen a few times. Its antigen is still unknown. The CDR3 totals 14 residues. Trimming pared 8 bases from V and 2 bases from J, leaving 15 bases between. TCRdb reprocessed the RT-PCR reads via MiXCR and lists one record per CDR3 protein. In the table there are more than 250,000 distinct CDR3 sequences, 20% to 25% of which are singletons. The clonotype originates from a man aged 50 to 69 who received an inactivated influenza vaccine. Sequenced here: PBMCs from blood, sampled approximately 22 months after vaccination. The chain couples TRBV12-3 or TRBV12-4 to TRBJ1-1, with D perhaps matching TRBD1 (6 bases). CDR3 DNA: TGTGCCAGCCTCCGGGGGGCATCAAACACTGAAGCTTTCTTT. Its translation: CASLRGASNTEAFF.